This T cell receptor (beta chain) was captured in a study of tumor-infiltrating lymphocytes in primary liver carcinoma. Overall study results and limits: Relative to tumor region pairs, the tumor-adjacent and tumor-blood pairs showed overlap that was lower.

This CDR3 spans 13 amino acids. The V gene's germline CDR1 is SQVTM and CDR2 ANQGSEA. Unsorted whole blood yielded blood RNA, and germline DNA was extracted as well. On this clonotype itself: The antigen is not known. At one boundary the junction diverges from the germline segment, which might be a read error.

The template, around 520 ng total RNA, yielded TCR beta cDNA made with a constant-region primer. What produced the TCR beta libraries was three nested multiplex PCR rounds using slightly modified ARM-PCR. A C-beta reverse primer was combined with TRBV1-TRBV30 forward primers in the first two PCR rounds, and each round had approximately 10 cycles. TCRdb called the multiplex PCR reads again in MiXCR, with one record for every CDR3 protein. This sample has fewer than 350,000 distinct CDR3 sequences, with less than 65% found just once. The specimen was peripheral blood. V is TRBV29-1 and J is TRBJ2-1; no reliable D call. This clonotype was sampled from a man aged 35 to 55 with primary liver carcinoma and hepatitis B virus infection. CDR3 sequence reads: CSVPVEVYNGQFF. The CDR3 DNA reads TGCAGCGTTCCTGTAGAGGTCTACAATGGGCAGTTCTTC.